These 10 T cell receptor beta chains originate from one sample sequenced in a study of beta chain features in type 1 diabetes. Study conclusions and caveats: Researchers report that Type 1 diabetes patients had moderately but significantly shorter TCRB CDR3s across all four CD4+ subsets.

No antigens are known for them. What was sequenced were expressed TCRB transcripts, since all of the isolated RNA had been reverse transcribed. Here immunoSEQ multiplex PCR was the method, and the copy in TCRdb shows in-frame clones only, minus some. The data contain approximately 250,000 clones, roughly 24% of them singletons. Sequenced material: naive CD4+ T cells from blood. These receptors originate from a woman aged 25 to 39 with type 1 diabetes.

This chain joins TRBV7-9 and TRBJ1-5; 8 bases are shared with TRBD1. V gave up 3 bases and J gave up 9 bases; unmatched junction bases: 7. Germline V gives CDR1 SEHNR, CDR2 FQNEAQ (reference sequence). This CDR3 spans 14 amino acids. CDR3 sequence (DNA): TGTGCCAGCAGCTTGGGACAGGTGACAGGGCCCCAGCATTTT. It yields the protein CASSLGQVTGPQHF.

The sample holds a few counts of this clone. The gene calls are TRBV30 and TRBJ2-3, with D perhaps matching TRBD1 (5 bases). Germline loops: CDR1 GTSNPN, CDR2 SVGIG (reference sequence). V lost 0 bases and J 0 bases, leaving 16 bases between the germline ends. There are 17 residues in the CDR3. DNA for the CDR3: TGTGCCTGGAGTGTACGGTCAAACAGGCTAAGCACAGATACGCAGTATTTT. It specifies CAWSVRSNRLSTDTQYF.

This clone was found a few times. The chain has TRBV4-2 and TRBJ2-7, with 10 positions matching TRBD2. Germline CDR1 LGHNA, CDR2 YNFKEQ. The CDR3 is 16 residues long. V lost 3 bases and J lost 3; bases outside the gene matches: 8. The CDR3 DNA reads as TGTGCCAGCAGCCACCAAGCTAGCGGGAGAATCTACGAGCAGTACTTC. Encoded protein: CASSHQASGRIYEQYF.

There are a few counts of this clone. The rearrangement joins TRBV25-1 to TRBJ2-5, with no clear D. From germline, CDR1 is MGHDK and CDR2 SYGVNS. This CDR3 has 15 residues. V lost 0 bases, J lost 0 bases, and 8 bases lay in between. DNA of the CDR3: TGTGCCAGCAGTGAATATCAGGCGTACCAAGAGACCCAGTACTTC. Protein sequence: CASSEYQAYQETQYF.

The chain joins TRBV19 to TRBJ1-1; D is unclear. Germline lookup yields CDR1 LNHDA and CDR2 SQIVND (reference sequence). Trimming cost V 5 bases and J 1 base, with 5 bases left between them. CDR3 length equals 12 residues. The CDR3 sequence: CASSLQNTEAFF. CDR3 coding DNA: TGTGCCAGTAGTTTACAGAACACTGAAGCTTTCTTT. Together with reference TRBV19 and TRBJ1-1, the CDR3 gives the full variable domain: DGGITQSPKYLFRKEGQNVTLSCEQNLNHDAMYWYRQDPGQGLRLIYYSQIVNDFQKGDIAEGYSVSREKKESFPLTVTSAQKNPTAFYLCASSLQNTEAFFGQGTRLTVV.

The rearrangement joins TRBV9 to TRBJ2-3; 7 nucleotides match TRBD2. Germline loops: CDR1 SGDLS, CDR2 YYNGEE. The CDR3 is 17 residues long. V shed 4 bases, J shed 3 bases, and the junction held 14 bases outside the gene matches. CDR3 sequence (DNA): TGTGCCAGCAGCCCTAGGGACTACCCCTGGGGTACAGATACGCAGTATTTT. Encoded protein: CASSPRDYPWGTDTQYF.

The table lists this clone with a few counts. The chain uses TRBV7-9 and TRBJ2-2; 11 nucleotides match TRBD2. Germline V gives CDR1 SEHNR, CDR2 FQNEAQ (reference sequence). This CDR3 region has 16 residues. After removal of 5 bases from V and 4 bases from J, the junction contained 6 bases not matched to a gene. The CDR3 loop reads CASSHGTSGATGELFF. As DNA, the CDR3 is TGTGCCAGCAGCCACGGGACTAGCGGAGCCACCGGGGAGCTGTTTTTT.

This rearrangement joins TRBV5-1 to TRBJ1-1; D remains unclear. CDR3 length equals 12 residues. CDR1 SGHRS and CDR2 YFSETQ come from the germline V gene. V was cut by 0 bases and J by 8 bases, with 8 bases left in between. CDR3: CASSLGQREAFF. In DNA form, the CDR3 reads TGCGCCAGCAGCTTGGGCCAGCGAGAAGCTTTCTTT.

This clone was observed a few times. Here the CDR3 omits its conserved ending phenylalanine or tryptophan, so a read error is the likely source. The DNA is left out, because the CDR3 cannot be placed on it with certainty; the CDR3 is given as TCRdb lists it. V usage is TRBV18 and J usage is TRBJ2-7; TRBD1, the D gene given by the table, was not confirmed from the DNA. A total of 9 residues make up the CDR3, ends included. Germline-derived CDR1 and CDR2 are KGHSH and LQKENI. CDR3 in amino acids: CASSPAQGS.

This clone was observed a handful of times. The chain recombines TRBV4-2 with TRBJ1-5, with 8 positions matching TRBD1. The CDR3 contains 16 residues. From germline, CDR1 is LGHNA and CDR2 YNFKEQ. Trimming removed 4 bases from V and 5 bases from J; junction bases left unmatched: 10. This CDR3 reads CASSPQQGEAHQPQHF. The CDR3 DNA is TGTGCCAGCAGCCCTCAACAGGGGGAAGCCCATCAGCCCCAGCATTTT.